What follows are 8 T cell receptor beta chains derived from one specimen sequenced in a study of cytomegalovirus exposure and HLA in healthy donors. PCR amplification relied on 60 Vbeta primers (plus 13 Jbeta primers). Measured with immunoSEQ multiplex PCR; TCRdb has only the in-frame clones, and not every one. The table has more than 75,000 clones, 84% seen once. The source material was PBMCs. The receptors were sampled from a young woman in good health and CMV-seropositive.

The chain uses TRBV7-9 and TRBJ1-2; D possibly corresponds to TRBD1 (5 bases). Deletions cut 4 bases from V and 6 bases from J, with 24 bases between. The length of the CDR3 is 17 residues. In germline, CDR1 is SEHNR, CDR2 FQNEAQ (reference sequence). The CDR3 DNA sequence: TGTGCCAGCAGCTCCATGGGGGGAACCTCAAGTCGAGATGGCTACACCTTC. It is translated as CASSSMGGTSSRDGYTF.

V and J are TRBV5-6 and TRBJ1-2, with D possibly being TRBD1 (5 bases). The CDR3 is made up of 15 amino acids. The V end lost 1 base, the J end lost 7 bases, and 17 bases lay between the germline ends. The germline V gene encodes CDR1 SGHDT and CDR2 YYEEEE. The CDR3 spells CASSLYARVIFGYTF. The CDR3 DNA reads as TGTGCCAGCAGCTTGTACGCCAGGGTCATTTTTGGCTACACCTTC.

The V call is TRBV12-5, the J call TRBJ2-2; 7 bases are shared with TRBD2. This CDR3 is 17 amino acids long. CDR1 and CDR2 from the germline V gene are LGHNT and FRNRAP. J was trimmed by 0 bases and V by 0 bases; bases with no gene match: 4. The CDR3 sequence: CASGLVGGRTNTGELFF. CDR3 nucleotides: TGTGCTAGTGGTTTGGTCGGCGGGAGAACGAACACCGGGGAGCTGTTTTTT.

The genes are TRBV2 and TRBJ2-1; D is undetermined. The V gene lost 10 bases and the J gene lost 0 bases, with 13 bases spanning the gap. The CDR3 contains 14 residues. The germline V gene has CDR1 SNHLY and CDR2 FYNNEI. CDR3 amino acids: CAIGGYSSYNEQFF. For the CDR3, the DNA is TGTGCCATCGGTGGGTACAGCTCCTACAATGAGCAGTTCTTC.

The V call is TRBV5-4, the J call TRBJ1-1, with a weak D call TRBD1 (6 bases). Germline CDR1 SGHNT, CDR2 YYREEE (reference sequence). Trimming cost V 4 bases and J 0 bases, with 13 bases left between them. There are 15 residues in the CDR3. CDR3 DNA sequence: TGTGCCAGCAGCACGAGGACAGCGATGAACACTGAAGCTTTCTTT. Its protein product is CASSTRTAMNTEAFF.

The table lists this clone with a count of one. The V call is TRBV7-9, the J call TRBJ2-5, with 9 bases that match TRBD1. Germline CDR1 reads SEHNR; CDR2 reads FQNEAQ (reference sequence). Trimming removed 4 bases from V and 4 bases from J; junction bases left unmatched: 10. This CDR3 spans 16 amino acids. CDR3 region: CASSSEDRTGVETQYF. The CDR3 DNA reads TGTGCCAGCAGCTCAGAAGATAGGACAGGGGTAGAGACCCAGTACTTC. Looking up the rest from reference TRBV7-9 and TRBJ2-5 gives the full variable domain: DTGVSQNPRHKITKRGQNVTFRCDPISEHNRLYWYRQTLGQGPEFLTYFQNEAQLEKSRLLSDRFSAERPKGSFSTLEIQRTEQGDSAMYLCASSSEDRTGVETQYFGPGTRLLVL.

V gene TRBV5-1 combines with J gene TRBJ2-7; D is unclear. CDR3 length: 12 residues. The germline V gene has CDR1 SGHRS and CDR2 YFSETQ. Trimming removed 5 bases at V and 6 bases at J, with 12 bases between. The CDR3 nucleotides are TGCGCCAGCAGTCCGTTAGATGGCGAGCAGTACTTC. It codes for CASSPLDGEQYF.

The chain employs TRBV30 and TRBJ2-2; possibly TRBD2 for D (6 bases). CDR1 GTSNPN and CDR2 SVGIG come from the germline V gene (reference sequence). Deletions cut 3 bases from V and 6 bases from J, with 20 bases between. This CDR3 is 16 amino acids long. As DNA, the CDR3 is TGTGCCTGGAGCCCCTGGAGGGAGGCCCTTGCCGGGGAGCTGTTTTTT. The encoded protein is CAWSPWREALAGELFF.